This T cell receptor (beta chain) was recorded in a study of STAT5B mutations in CD4+ large granular lymphocyte leukemia. Study results and caveats: CD4-sorted patient repertoires seemed more clonal than healthy CD4+ repertoires.

Control samples were healthy donors' buffy coats. Concerning this clone itself: Its specificity is unknown.

The protocol was immunoSEQ multiplex PCR, while the TCRdb copy is restricted to in-frame clones and leaves out a portion. The table lists about 24,000 clones, about two thirds of them singletons. The clonotype comes from a human donor in good health. Sequencing was carried out using CD4+ T cells from blood buffy coats.

CDR3 region: CASSQDPGLGEVFF. In DNA form, the CDR3 reads TGCGCCAGCAGCCAAGATCCCGGACTGGGTGAGGTTTTCTTT. The chain joins TRBV4-3 to TRBJ1-1; D unresolved. V shed 0 bases and J shed 13 bases, with 18 bases lying between them. CDR3 length: 14 amino acids. Germline-derived CDR1 and CDR2 are LGHNA and YSLEER.